These 18 T cell receptor beta chains were all obtained from the same sample, sequenced in a study of blood T cell repertoires in COVID-19. Measured with immunoSEQ multiplex PCR; TCRdb has only the in-frame clones, and not every one. The sample yields some 45,000 clones, about nine tenths seen once. The material sequenced was peripheral blood. The origin of the receptors is a human donor in a cohort sampled during active COVID-19.

The J gene is TRBJ2-7, the V gene TRBV5-4; no definite D call. In germline, CDR1 is SGHNT, CDR2 YYREEE (reference sequence). The CDR3 spans 13 residues. Trimming took 0 bases from V and 7 from J, leaving 11 bases between them. CDR3 coding DNA: TGTGCCAGCAGCTTGGAATCTTCCCAGGAGCAGTACTTC. It yields the protein CASSLESSQEQYF.

The chain combines TRBV7-2 with TRBJ2-5; 7 nucleotides agree with TRBD2. The CDR3 has 13 amino acids. Trimming cost V 5 bases and J 4 bases; bases outside gene matches: 4. Germline loops: CDR1 SGHTA, CDR2 FQGNSA. The CDR3: CASSTWGGETQYF. DNA of the CDR3: TGTGCCAGCAGCACCTGGGGGGGAGAGACCCAGTACTTC.

V usage is TRBV2 and J usage is TRBJ1-5; no clear D. Germline loops: CDR1 SNHLY, CDR2 FYNNEI. V was trimmed by 5 bases and J by 0 bases, leaving 2 bases between them. The CDR3 is made up of 12 amino acids. The chain's CDR3 is CASSYSNQPQHF. For the CDR3, the DNA is TGTGCCAGCAGTTATAGCAATCAGCCCCAGCATTTT. The entire variable domain, with the rest obtained from reference TRBV2 and TRBJ1-5, is as follows: EPEVTQTPSHQVTQMGQEVILRCVPISNHLYFYWYRQILGQKVEFLVSFYNNEISEKSEIFDDQFSVERPDGSNFTLKIRSTKLEDSAMYFCASSYSNQPQHFGDGTRLSIL.

The CDR3 DNA is TGTGCCAGCAGCTTAGCTGGGGCTTTGAACACTGAAGCTTTCTTT. Translation: CASSLAGALNTEAFF. The chain employs TRBV7-2 and TRBJ1-1; the D gene is possibly TRBD1 (5 bases). V was trimmed by 0 bases and J by 0 bases, leaving 8 bases between them. The CDR3 length is 15 residues. Germline V lookup: CDR1 SGHTA, CDR2 FQGNSA.

This rearrangement joins TRBV9 to TRBJ2-6; no reliable D call. The CDR3 is made up of 15 amino acids. Germline CDR1 is SGDLS and CDR2 is YYNGEE. V gave up 3 bases and J gave up 0 bases, with 7 bases separating them. This CDR3 is CASSGGISGANVLTF. The CDR3 DNA reads as TGTGCCAGCAGCGGAGGCATCTCTGGGGCCAACGTCCTGACTTTC.

The V and J genes are TRBV7-2 and TRBJ1-3, with D perhaps TRBD1 (6 bases). Per germline, CDR1 SGHTA and CDR2 FQGNSA. This CDR3 is 15 amino acids long. V shed 1 base and J shed 4 bases, with 11 bases lying between them. CDR3 in amino acids: CASSLGGGPGNTIYF. The DNA of the CDR3 is TGTGCCAGCAGCTTAGGAGGGGGACCCGGAAACACCATATATTTT.

The count of this clone is one. The CDR3 reads CASSQDAGRDTQYF. CDR3 nucleotides: TGTGCCAGCAGCCAAGACGCGGGACGGGATACGCAGTATTTT. The chain links TRBV4-2 to TRBJ2-3, with a possible D match to TRBD2 (6 bases). Looked up from germline, CDR1 is LGHNA and CDR2 is YNFKEQ. V was cut by 0 bases and J by 6 bases, with 10 bases left in between. CDR3 length: 14 amino acids.

This rearrangement joins TRBV10-2 to TRBJ2-7, with D perhaps matching TRBD2 (7 bases). V was clipped by 7 bases and J by 5 bases, with 18 bases between them. The germline V gene has CDR1 WSHSY and CDR2 SAAADI. The CDR3 has 14 residues. The CDR3 DNA follows: TGCGCCAGCATCCCATCGGGGGGCCCCCACGAGCAGTACTTC. It is translated as CASIPSGGPHEQYF.

V is TRBV5-4 and J is TRBJ1-1; weak D call: TRBD1 (6 bases). Germline CDR1 reads SGHNT; CDR2 reads YYREEE (reference sequence). The CDR3 has 16 residues. V dropped 3 bases and J dropped 2 bases, with 17 bases sitting between them. The CDR3 sequence: CASSSHPTGGNTEAFF. CDR3 in DNA: TGTGCCAGCAGCTCTCACCCGACAGGAGGAAACACTGAAGCTTTCTTT.

The chain recombines TRBV27 with TRBJ2-2; D is ambiguous. V was trimmed by 2 bases and J by 4 bases, leaving 5 bases between them. CDR1 and CDR2 (germline): MNHEY, SMNVEV (reference sequence). The CDR3 is 13 amino acids. The CDR3 DNA reads as TGTGCCAGCAGTTTAGGCGGCACCGGGGAGCTGTTTTTT. Its translation: CASSLGGTGELFF.

The gene calls are TRBV9 and TRBJ2-7; possible D gene TRBD2, 5 bases. The CDR3 runs 13 residues. Germline V gene lookup returns CDR1 SGDLS and CDR2 YYNGEE. V lost 3 bases and J lost 3, with 10 bases in between. The CDR3 is CASSAGSDYEQYF. CDR3 DNA sequence: TGTGCCAGCAGCGCTGGTAGCGACTACGAGCAGTACTTC.

The chain has TRBV18 and TRBJ1-5; 8 bases align to TRBD1. From germline, CDR1 is KGHSH and CDR2 LQKENI. The CDR3 runs 15 residues. V was pared by 3 bases and J by 9 bases, with 10 bases of the junction left unmatched. The CDR3 spells CASSPGTGLAGPQHF. CDR3 sequence (DNA): TGTGCCAGCTCACCTGGGACAGGCTTAGCCGGGCCCCAGCATTTT.

Here the CDR3 DNA reads TGTGCCATCCCGGGGGGGGCCAACGTCCTGACTTTC. Translated: CAIPGGANVLTF. The chain recombines TRBV6-4 with TRBJ2-6; tentatively, D is TRBD2 (5 bases). V was clipped by 10 bases and J by 4 bases, with 8 bases between them. Germline V CDR1 and CDR2: MRHNA, SNTAGT. The CDR3 is 12 residues long.

This chain joins TRBV5-4 and TRBJ2-4, with 7 bases lining up with TRBD1. With V trimmed by 2 bases and J by 0 bases, 2 bases remained unmatched. The length of the CDR3 is 15 residues. Germline CDR1 and CDR2: SGHNT and YYREEE (reference sequence). CDR3 residues: CASSFGQVAKNIQYF. Here the CDR3 DNA reads TGTGCCAGCAGCTTCGGACAGGTAGCCAAAAACATTCAGTACTTC.

This sequence joins TRBV4-1 and TRBJ2-5; a weak D match, TRBD1 (5 bases). The CDR3 length is 16 residues. Trimming stripped 3 bases from V and 1 base from J, with 15 bases between. From germline, CDR1 is MGHRA and CDR2 YSYEKL. In DNA, the CDR3 is TGCGCCAGCAGCCAGGCCCTTTCAGGGTTCCAAGAGACCCAGTACTTC. It translates to CASSQALSGFQETQYF.

The chain uses TRBV20-1 and TRBJ2-5; D not certain. The CDR3 runs to 13 residues. Between the trimmed V and J ends, which lost 3 bases and 2 bases, there was a span of 10 bases. The germline gives CDR1 DFQATT, CDR2 SNEGSKA (reference sequence). Here the CDR3 reads CSASRVRQETQYF. CDR3 sequence (DNA): TGCAGTGCTAGTCGGGTCAGACAAGAGACCCAGTACTTC.

This clone was observed a few times. J is TRBJ2-7 and V is TRBV27; 7 positions agree with TRBD1. CDR3 length: 14 residues. Trimming at V came to 8 bases and at J to 0 bases, leaving 7 bases not matched to a gene. Germline V gene sequence: CDR1 MNHEY, CDR2 SMNVEV (reference sequence). CDR3 loop: CASATGTASYEQYF. Here the CDR3 DNA reads TGTGCCAGCGCCACCGGGACAGCCTCCTACGAGCAGTACTTC.

V and J are TRBV4-1 and TRBJ2-2, with 12 bases aligning to TRBD2. The CDR3 loop spans 17 amino acids. V lost 4 bases to trimming and J lost 5 bases; unmatched junction nucleotides: 8. Per germline, CDR1 MGHRA and CDR2 YSYEKL. The CDR3 is CASSLSSGRAETGELFF. The CDR3 DNA is TGCGCCAGCAGCCTGTCTAGCGGGAGGGCAGAAACCGGGGAGCTGTTTTTT.